This T cell receptor (beta chain) was captured in a study of T-cell reconstitution after alpha-beta-depleted transplantation in children. For TCRbeta, the library was prepared with unique molecular identifiers. TCRdb ran MiXCR on the PCR reads and lists one entry per CDR3 protein. Among under 350,000 distinct CDR3 sequences, more than 8% were seen once, and the ten largest hold over 9%. The V gene's germline CDR1 is SGDLS and CDR2 YYNGEE. V was cut by 3 bases and J by 7 bases, with 10 bases left in between. The length of the CDR3 is 12 residues. The material sequenced was PBMCs from the stem cell graft donor, taken from the stem cell graft. This sequence was found in a human donor who donated a stem cell graft to a child with SCID. This sequence joins TRBV9 and TRBJ1-2; no clear D gene. The CDR3 nucleotides are TGTGCCAGCAGCGCTCCTCGGCCTGGCTACACCTTC. It is translated as CASSAPRPGYTF.